This T cell receptor (beta chain) was recovered during a study of cytomegalovirus exposure and HLA in healthy donors. General study results and limits: Roughly uniform sequencing depth across donors was assumed, possibly incorrectly.

It was with 60 Vbeta and 13 Jbeta primers that the PCR ran. This table comes from immunoSEQ multiplex PCR, and its TCRdb copy is limited to in-frame clones, with some not included. Of about 88,000 clones in the sample, about 90% were seen once. Note on this clone: Its antigen is not known.

This CDR3 is built from 16 residues. Germline CDR1 is SGHDT and CDR2 is YYEEEE. The junction had 5 bases not matched to a gene; V was cut back by 4 bases and J by 1 base. The receptor comes from a man younger than 30 in good health and CMV-seronegative. The rearrangement links TRBV5-6 to TRBJ2-3, with TRBD2 matching 11 bases. Sequences were obtained from PBMCs. The CDR3 loop reads CASSLRTSGRTDTQYF. DNA of the CDR3: TGTGCCAGCAGCCTCCGGACTAGCGGGCGCACAGATACGCAGTATTTT. Together with reference TRBV5-6 and TRBJ2-3, the CDR3 gives the full variable domain: DAGVTQSPTHLIKTRGQQVTLRCSPKSGHDTVSWYQQALGQGPQFIFQYYEEEERQRGNFPDRFSGHQFPNYSSELNVNALLLGDSALYLCASSLRTSGRTDTQYFGPGTRLTVL.